The 5 T cell receptor beta chains reported below all come from one sample, sequenced in a study of blood T cell repertoires in COVID-19. Assay used: immunoSEQ multiplex PCR; TCRdb lists only in-frame clones, some missing. The data show 100,000 to 130,000 clones, around 90% seen once. The specimen was peripheral blood. Receptors originate from a woman aged 30 to 39 with acute or convalescent COVID-19.

The V gene is TRBV6-2 or TRBV6-3, the J gene TRBJ2-1, with TRBD1 as a possible D gene (6 bases). Trimming took off 6 bases at V and 6 bases at J, with 12 bases between the two ends. CDR1 MNHEY and CDR2 SVGEGT come from the germline V gene. The CDR3 has 13 amino acids. CDR3 DNA: TGTGCCAGCAGCAACGTAGGGGGCAATGAGCAGTTCTTC. Protein sequence: CASSNVGGNEQFF.

This sequence joins TRBV7-9 and TRBJ1-2; maybe TRBD1 (5 bases). This CDR3 contains 15 residues. V shed 1 base and J shed 6 bases, with 15 bases lying between them. The V gene's germline CDR1 is SEHNR and CDR2 FQNEAQ (reference sequence). CDR3: CASSLEFDSSDGYTF. In DNA form, the CDR3 reads TGTGCCAGCAGCTTAGAATTCGACAGCTCGGATGGCTACACCTTC.

V usage is TRBV6-2 or TRBV6-3 and J usage is TRBJ2-3, with a weak D call TRBD2 (6 bases). The CDR3 is made up of 15 amino acids. The V end lost 2 bases, the J end lost 2 bases, and 11 bases lay between the germline ends. Germline V lookup: CDR1 MNHEY, CDR2 SVGEGT. The CDR3 DNA sequence: TGTGCCAGCAGTTACGCGGGACTGCTCACAGATACGCAGTATTTT. It encodes CASSYAGLLTDTQYF.

This chain links TRBV10-3 with TRBJ2-1, with 11 bases matching TRBD2. The CDR3 has 17 amino acids. V shed 4 bases, J shed 1 base, and the junction held 6 bases outside the gene matches. Germline V gene lookup returns CDR1 ENHRY and CDR2 SYGVKD. The CDR3 region has the DNA TGTGCCATCAGTGGGACCGGGACTAGCGGTTCCTACAATGAGCAGTTCTTC. Its protein is CAISGTGTSGSYNEQFF.

J is TRBJ1-2 and V is TRBV27; D gene uncertain. V was pared by 5 bases and J by 4 bases, with 23 bases between. CDR3 length: 17 amino acids. Germline CDR1 reads MNHEY; CDR2 reads SMNVEV (reference sequence). CDR3 sequence (DNA): TGTGCCAGCAGTCCACGGACCGTTGTGGGAGGATCCTATGGCTACACCTTC. This gives the protein CASSPRTVVGGSYGYTF.